The sample holds a few counts of the clone carrying this T cell receptor beta chain. The data are from a study of blood T cells in healthy people across ages. Combining a sample-barcoded 5' primer with a J-beta primer mix, a second PCR ran for 7 to 11 cycles. Each cDNA molecule, via a template-switch adaptor with 12 random nucleotides, was tagged. TCRdb ran MiXCR on the 5' RACE reads and lists one entry per CDR3 protein. The sample has about 1.8 million distinct CDR3 sequences, 49% seen once. Per sample, no less than 5 micrograms of total RNA were extracted. The CDR3 length is 15 residues. In germline, CDR1 is SNHLY, CDR2 FYNNEI. V dropped 5 bases and J dropped 7; count of bases not matched to a gene: 14.

The chain uses TRBV2 and TRBJ2-7, with 7 bases that match TRBD1. Sequencing was performed on blood. The sequence was collected from a woman aged 40 to 50 in good health. The CDR3 nucleotides read TGTGCCAGCAGTAAAGTCGAAACAGGGGACAATGAGCAGTACTTC. This encodes CASSKVETGDNEQYF.